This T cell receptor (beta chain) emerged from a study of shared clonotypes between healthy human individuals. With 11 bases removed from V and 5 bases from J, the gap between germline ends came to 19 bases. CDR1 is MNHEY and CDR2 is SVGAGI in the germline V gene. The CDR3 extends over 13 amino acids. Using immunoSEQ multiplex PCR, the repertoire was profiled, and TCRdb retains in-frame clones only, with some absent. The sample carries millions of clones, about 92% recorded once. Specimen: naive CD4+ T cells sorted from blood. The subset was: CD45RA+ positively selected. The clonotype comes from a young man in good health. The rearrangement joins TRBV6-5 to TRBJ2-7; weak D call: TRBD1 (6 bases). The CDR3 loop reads CAVRDSQGHEQYF. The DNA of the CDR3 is TGTGCCGTCAGAGACTCCCAGGGGCACGAGCAGTACTTC.